Listed here are 22 T cell receptor beta chains from one sample, sequenced in a study of blood T cell repertoires in COVID-19. The table came from immunoSEQ multiplex PCR; TCRdb's copy has only in-frame clones and leaves some out. The top ten hold 3.5% to 5% of the sample, which has about 39,000 clones, about 94% seen once. Material: peripheral blood. The source is a human donor with active COVID-19. The donor label of this sample is uncertain.

This clone was picked up one time. CDR3 protein: CSVHRAGGYTF. In nucleotides, the CDR3 is TGCAGCGTTCACAGGGCGGGTGGCTACACCTTC. The chain uses TRBV29-1 and TRBJ1-2; D is perhaps TRBD1 (6 bases). V was trimmed by 5 bases and J by 7 bases, leaving 11 bases between them. CDR1 SQVTM and CDR2 ANQGSEA come from the germline V gene. This CDR3 region has 11 residues. The variable domain in full, completed from reference TRBV29-1 and TRBJ1-2, reads SAVISQKPSRDICQRGTSLTIQCQVDSQVTMMFWYRQQPGQSLTLIATANQGSEATYESGFVIDKFPISRPNLTFSTLTVSNMSPEDSSIYLCSVHRAGGYTFGSGTRLTVV.

This clone is judged medium-sized. V usage is TRBV12-3 or TRBV12-4 and J usage is TRBJ1-5; D is perhaps TRBD1 (6 bases). Between the trimmed V and J ends, which lost 7 bases and 6 bases, there was a span of 10 bases. The CDR3 runs to 12 residues. The CDR3 bases are TGTGCCAGCAAGCAGGGGAGTCAGCCCCAGCATTTT. Translation gives CASKQGSQPQHF.

V is TRBV15 and J is TRBJ1-2; no definite D call. Germline V gene sequence: CDR1 LNHNV, CDR2 YYDKDF (reference sequence). The CDR3 consists of 16 residues. Deletions cut 6 bases from V and 6 bases from J, with 23 bases between. CDR3 amino acids: CATRGSWAGRANGYTF. CDR3 sequence (DNA): TGTGCCACCAGAGGGTCCTGGGCCGGGCGGGCCAATGGCTACACCTTC.

The chain recombines TRBV6-5 with TRBJ1-4, with 10 bases aligning to TRBD1. The germline V gene encodes CDR1 MNHEY and CDR2 SVGAGI. The length of the CDR3 is 14 residues. The junction had 2 bases not matched to a gene; V was cut back by 5 bases and J by 5 bases. CDR3 protein: CASSMDRGNEKLFF. CDR3 nucleotides: TGTGCCAGCAGTATGGACAGGGGGAATGAAAAACTGTTTTTT.

The chain links TRBV7-9 to TRBJ1-1; a weak D match, TRBD1 (6 bases). This CDR3 contains 19 residues. The germline CDR1 and CDR2 sequences are SEHNR and FQNEAQ (reference sequence). Trimming shortened V by 1 base and J by 5 bases, and 26 bases separated the two germline ends. This CDR3 is CASSLGQNRRGIVGTEAFF. In DNA, the CDR3 is TGTGCCAGCAGCTTAGGACAGAACAGAAGGGGGATAGTCGGTACTGAAGCTTTCTTT.

This clone has just one count. J is TRBJ2-7 and V is TRBV11-2; no clear D. In germline, CDR1 is SGHAT, CDR2 FQNNGV. V shed 0 bases and J shed 4 bases, with 13 bases lying between them. The CDR3 is 15 residues long. The CDR3: CASSLDRASVYEQYF. The CDR3 DNA sequence: TGTGCCAGCAGCTTAGATAGAGCAAGCGTATACGAGCAGTACTTC.

This chain links TRBV28 with TRBJ2-1, with D possibly matching TRBD1 (5 bases). V lost 2 bases to trimming and J lost 10 bases, with 6 bases between them. Germline V CDR1 and CDR2: MDHEN, SYDVKM. CDR3 length equals 11 residues. The CDR3 region has the DNA TGTGCCAGCAGTTTAAGGGGAGAGCAGTTCTTC. Translated: CASSLRGEQFF.

V is TRBV21-1 and J is TRBJ2-2; TRBD1 is the table's D call and was not checked against the DNA. TRBV21-1 is a pseudogene segment. The CDR3 runs to 15 residues. Here the CDR3 reads CASSNWTGGYGELFF. Written as DNA, the CDR3 is TGTGCCAGCAGCAATTGGACAGGGGGGTACGGGGAGCTGTTTTTT.

The chain employs TRBV5-8 and TRBJ2-7, with 9 nucleotides matching TRBD1. The CDR3 is 15 amino acids. Germline loops: CDR1 SGHTS, CDR2 YDEGEE. Trimming cost V 4 bases and J 3 bases; bases outside gene matches: 8. DNA of the CDR3: TGTGCCAGCAGCCCAGACAGGGGGGATTTCTACGAGCAGTACTTC. This sequence encodes CASSPDRGDFYEQYF.

This clone was seen only a few times. V usage is TRBV12-3 or TRBV12-4 and J usage is TRBJ1-2, with D perhaps TRBD1 (5 bases). Trimming stripped 5 bases from V and 8 bases from J, with 15 bases between. This CDR3 comprises 13 residues. The CDR3 here is CASSPQGSRGYTF. As DNA, the CDR3 is TGTGCCAGCAGTCCTCAGGGATCTAGAGGCTACACCTTC.

The J gene is TRBJ1-1, the V gene TRBV5-5, with D possibly TRBD1 on 5 matching bases. The CDR3 length is 14 residues. V lost 0 bases and J lost 1, with 7 bases in between. Germline V gene data show CDR1 as SGHKS and CDR2 as YYEKEE (reference sequence). CDR3 DNA sequence: TGTGCCAGCAGCTTGGTAACAGGGAACACTGAAGCTTTCTTT. Translated, it gives CASSLVTGNTEAFF.

This clone was picked up a small number of times. V is TRBV14 and J is TRBJ1-1; maybe TRBD1 (5 bases). V lost 1 base to trimming and J lost 4 bases, with 10 bases between them. The CDR3 extends over 14 amino acids. CDR1 and CDR2 (germline): SGHDN, FVKESK. In DNA, the CDR3 is TGTGCCAGCAGCCAAGTTATAGGGGCCACTGAAGCTTTCTTT. It translates to CASSQVIGATEAFF.

The chain joins TRBV9 to TRBJ2-1, with 12 bases identical to TRBD1. Germline V gene lookup returns CDR1 SGDLS and CDR2 YYNGEE. There are 17 residues in the CDR3. Unmatched junction bases numbered 10, after V lost 1 base and J lost 8 bases. The CDR3 spells CASSVTGTGGFEDEQFF. The DNA of the CDR3 is TGTGCCAGCAGCGTAACCGGGACAGGGGGCTTTGAGGATGAGCAGTTCTTC.

The chain is built from TRBV7-9 and TRBJ2-7; weak D call: TRBD2 (7 bases). Deletions cut 0 bases from V and 4 bases from J, with 10 bases between. The CDR3 runs 14 residues. CDR1 SEHNR and CDR2 FQNEAQ come from the germline V gene (reference sequence). CDR3 region: CASSLAGGQYEQYF. The CDR3 DNA reads TGTGCCAGCAGCTTAGCGGGGGGGCAGTACGAGCAGTACTTC.

The CDR3 protein is CASSPTGKPNYGYTF. Written as DNA, the CDR3 is TGTGCCAGCAGCCCAACAGGGAAACCCAACTATGGCTACACCTTC. The V call is TRBV9, the J call TRBJ1-2; maybe TRBD1 (6 bases). The CDR3 runs to 15 residues. V was clipped by 4 bases and J by 2 bases, with 15 bases between them. CDR1 and CDR2 from the germline V gene are SGDLS and YYNGEE. The whole variable domain, remainder taken from reference TRBV9 and TRBJ1-2, is DSGVTQTPKHLITATGQRVTLRCSPRSGDLSVYWYQQSLDQGLQFLIQYYNGEERAKGNILERFSAQQFPDLHSELNLSSLELGDSALYFCASSPTGKPNYGYTFGSGTRLTVV.

The CDR3 here is CASSGGGELFF. The CDR3 nucleotides are TGTGCCAGCAGTGGAGGTGGGGAGCTGTTTTTT. The chain has TRBV25-1 and TRBJ2-2; D unclear. The germline CDR1 and CDR2 sequences are MGHDK and SYGVNS. V lost 4 bases and J 8 bases, leaving 5 bases between the germline ends. CDR3 length: 11 residues.

The J gene is TRBJ1-1, the V gene TRBV6-5, with D possibly matching TRBD1 (5 bases). CDR1 is MNHEY, CDR2 SVGAGI, per germline. The CDR3 is made up of 14 amino acids. The V and J ends lost 3 bases and 4 bases respectively, with 12 bases between them. CDR3 DNA: TGTGCCAGCAGTTATGGGGGGGGAGGCACTGAAGCTTTCTTT. Protein product: CASSYGGGGTEAFF.

The gene calls are TRBV12-3 or TRBV12-4 and TRBJ1-2; no definite D call. There are 13 residues in the CDR3. Trimming took 6 bases from V and 6 from J, leaving 14 bases between them. The CDR3 is CASSRGSLNGYTF. DNA for the CDR3: TGTGCCAGCAGCCGGGGTAGCCTAAATGGCTACACCTTC.

V gene TRBV20-1 combines with J gene TRBJ2-1; 7 nucleotides agree with TRBD2. CDR1 and CDR2 (germline): DFQATT, SNEGSKA (reference sequence). Trimming removed 3 bases from V and 4 bases from J; junction bases left unmatched: 12. The CDR3 length is 16 residues. Written as DNA, the CDR3 is TGCAGTGCTAGTGAAACGGGGGGAGGGAAATACAATGAGCAGTTCTTC. Amino acid sequence: CSASETGGGKYNEQFF.

The genes are TRBV27 and TRBJ2-5; 12 positions match TRBD2. Germline CDR1 MNHEY, CDR2 SMNVEV (reference sequence). V shed 1 base and J 4 bases; nucleotides not matched to a gene: 10. The CDR3 is 18 residues long. DNA for the CDR3: TGTGCCAGCAGTTTATTATCGGGGCTAGCGGGAGGGTCAGAGACCCAGTACTTC. It translates to CASSLLSGLAGGSETQYF.

This chain uses TRBV13 with TRBJ2-2, with a weak D call TRBD1 (6 bases). Between the trimmed V and J ends, which lost 0 bases and 7 bases, there was a span of 12 bases. This CDR3 is 15 amino acids long. CDR1 PRHDT and CDR2 FYEKMQ come from the germline V gene (reference sequence). The CDR3 here is CASSLGTGGGGELFF. The CDR3 coding sequence is TGTGCCAGCAGCTTAGGGACAGGAGGCGGCGGGGAGCTGTTTTTT.

J is TRBJ2-3 and V is TRBV18; tentatively, D is TRBD1 (6 bases). CDR3 length: 14 residues. Trimming removed 3 bases from V and 5 bases from J, with 12 bases in between. Per germline, CDR1 KGHSH and CDR2 LQKENI. DNA for the CDR3: TGTGCCAGCTCACCGGGACAAGGGGGAGATACGCAGTATTTT. Protein product: CASSPGQGGDTQYF.